This T cell receptor (beta chain) is drawn from a study of blood T cell repertoires in COVID-19 (TCRdb year 2020). Regarding the research as a whole: For ImmuneRACE Cohort 3, a participant was defined as recovered based on two consecutive negative NP/OP PCR tests, clearance by a healthcare professional, or resolution of symptoms. The collaborator samples originated in the United States, Italy and Spain and spanned the acute and convalescent phases of COVID-19. The prospective study material was composed of cDNA or gDNA derived from T cells, B-cell-depleted T cells, or PBMCs. The dataset comprised deeply sampled blood TCRbeta repertoires from subjects exposed to, actively infected with, or recovered from COVID-19. The repertoires were made available in a free public database intended to serve as a resource for research on the immune response to SARS-CoV-2. The samples were drawn from two sources: the first 160 participants of the ongoing ImmuneRACE study, and approximately 1,300 subjects contributed by 6 global collaborators. Nearly every sample came with metadata listing a de-identified subject ID, COVID-19 status, age in years and sex. Where HLA class I and class II types were available, the types were taken from metadata supplied by the sample provider, not from assay-based typing.

In the prospective study, participants were roughly 18 to 95 years old, resided in about two dozen geographic areas of the United States, and were enrolled through a virtual design. In the prospective study, participants were assigned to cohorts based on the clinical history participants reported in a screening survey and a study questionnaire. Each participant in the prospective study had whole blood, serum and a nasopharyngeal or oropharyngeal swab collected by mobile phlebotomists. Prospective study participants could optionally give additional blood draws and questionnaires over an approximately two-month period. Before DNA extraction, prospective study blood samples were shipped either frozen or at room temperature. V trim: 4 bases; J trim: 4 bases; unmatched bases: 2. Taken from the germline V gene (reference sequence), the CDR1 and CDR2 loops are LGHDT and YNNKEL. The CDR3, cysteine through phenylalanine, is 14 amino acids long. This entry keeps only the CDR3 DNA: 42 bases, framed from base 1.

As concerns this clone: It has no known antigen specificity. Per-base qualities were not stored, and no clone one base away is much larger.

TCRbeta CDR3 regions were amplified from genomic DNA by means of the immunoSEQ Assay, a bias-controlled multiplex PCR. For the original study's pipeline: The number of nucleated cells in each sample was estimated by amplification of reference gene primers within the assay. To quantify the absolute abundance of each unique TCRbeta CDR3 rearrangement, sequence reads were collapsed and filtered. For each sample, productive Simpson clonality was calculated by taking the square root of Simpson's diversity index across productive rearrangements. TCRdb obtained this table from immuneACCESS and retained in-frame rearrangements with V and J assigned. These tables miss some clones; where compared with another copy, unresolved V genes account for less than half of the shortfall, and the remainder is unexplained. V and J calls and clone size are copied from that table; D and trimming were computed from the DNA. The sample yields 330,000 or so clones; about 89% were counted once. The top ten hold approximately 1.9% of the sample.

The research as a whole found: The amount of clinical and demographic metadata varied by source and participant and was provided uncurated.

The source of this sequence is a man aged 40-49 years in a cohort exposed to, infected with or recovered from COVID-19 (not recorded which). The material sequenced was PBMCs or T cells enriched from blood (not recorded which). The V and J segments used are TRBV3-1 (or the pseudogene TRBV3-2) and TRBJ2-4, and TRBD1 aligns with 9 junction nucleotides. The DNA is TGTGCCAGCAGCCCCGGACAGGGGAAAAACATTCAGTACTTC. Protein translation: CASSPGQGKNIQYF.